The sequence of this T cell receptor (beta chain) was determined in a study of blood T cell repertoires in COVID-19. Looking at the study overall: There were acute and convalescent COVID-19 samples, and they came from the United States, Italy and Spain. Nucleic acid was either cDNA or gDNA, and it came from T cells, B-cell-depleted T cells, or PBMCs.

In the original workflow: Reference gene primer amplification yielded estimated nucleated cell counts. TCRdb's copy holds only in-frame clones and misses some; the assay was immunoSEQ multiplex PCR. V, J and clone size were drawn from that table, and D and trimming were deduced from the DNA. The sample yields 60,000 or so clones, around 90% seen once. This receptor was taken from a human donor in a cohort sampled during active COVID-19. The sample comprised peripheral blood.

The CDR3: CVRSLVRRHRGAVF. Written as DNA, the CDR3 is TGTGTCAGAAGCTTAGTCCGGAGACACCGGGGAGCTGTTTTT. The chain recombines TRBV7-5 with TRBJ2-2; no DNA check was done on the table's D call, TRBD2. TRBV7-5 is termed a pseudogene. The CDR3 loop spans 14 amino acids.